There are a few counts of the clone carrying this T cell receptor beta chain. Sequenced by immunoSEQ multiplex PCR; TCRdb stores in-frame clones only, minus some. The table shows around 140,000 clones, with 84% occurring only once. This sample was included in a study of blood T cell repertoires in COVID-19. The CDR3 is 14 amino acids. Unmatched junction bases numbered 7, after V lost 7 bases and J lost 4 bases. Germline V gene sequence: CDR1 MNHEY, CDR2 SVGAGI. The sequenced material came from peripheral blood. This sequence joins TRBV6-5 and TRBJ2-1; TRBD2 matches 7 bases. This clonotype was obtained from a man between 60 and 75 years old with active or convalescent COVID-19. DNA of the CDR3: TGTGCCAGCACCGTAGCGGGTGTTTACAATGAGCAGTTCTTC. Translation: CASTVAGVYNEQFF.